Sequencing of this TCR beta chain was carried out in a study of shared clonotypes between healthy human individuals. The CDR3 length is 14 residues. The germline V gene has CDR1 SGHTA and CDR2 FQGNSA. V was shortened by 1 base and J by 6 bases, with 11 bases between the two germline ends. Running of the assay took place at deep level. Data came from immunoSEQ multiplex PCR; TCRdb stores just in-frame clones and leaves some out. The sample holds nearly 500,000 clones; around 80% are singletons and the top ten take roughly 13%. V and J are TRBV7-2 and TRBJ2-3; D call uncertain. Specimen: PBMCs. The sequence came from a woman aged 35 to 49 in good health. Some clones in this sample may be carry-over from other donors' samples. This CDR3 is CASSLDTPPDTQYF. In nucleotides, the CDR3 is TGTGCCAGCAGCTTAGACACCCCCCCGGATACGCAGTATTTT. Using reference TRBV7-2 and TRBJ2-3 for the parts outside the CDR3, the full variable domain is GAGVSQSPSNKVTEKGKDVELRCDPISGHTALYWYRQSLGQGLEFLIYFQGNSAPDKSGLPSDRFSAERTGGSVSTLTIQRTQQEDSAVYLCASSLDTPPDTQYFGPGTRLTVL.